The sequence of this TCR beta chain was determined in a study of T cell changes during pregnancy in multiple sclerosis. The assay was immunoSEQ multiplex PCR, and TCRdb's table has in-frame clones only and misses some. The table shows over 50,000 clones, with around nine tenths occurring only once. The receptor was derived from a female donor with multiple sclerosis, enrolled in a pregnancy study. The sequencing here drew on peripheral blood, taken after pregnancy.

In DNA, the CDR3 is TGCGCCAGCAGCCCTCCGGGGGCAGATACGCAGTATTTT. It specifies CASSPPGADTQYF. The J gene is TRBJ2-3, the V gene TRBV4-3; D is possibly TRBD2 (6 bases). V was clipped by 4 bases and J by 4 bases, with 9 bases between them. This CDR3 has 13 amino acids. Germline CDR1 reads LGHNA; CDR2 reads YSLEER.